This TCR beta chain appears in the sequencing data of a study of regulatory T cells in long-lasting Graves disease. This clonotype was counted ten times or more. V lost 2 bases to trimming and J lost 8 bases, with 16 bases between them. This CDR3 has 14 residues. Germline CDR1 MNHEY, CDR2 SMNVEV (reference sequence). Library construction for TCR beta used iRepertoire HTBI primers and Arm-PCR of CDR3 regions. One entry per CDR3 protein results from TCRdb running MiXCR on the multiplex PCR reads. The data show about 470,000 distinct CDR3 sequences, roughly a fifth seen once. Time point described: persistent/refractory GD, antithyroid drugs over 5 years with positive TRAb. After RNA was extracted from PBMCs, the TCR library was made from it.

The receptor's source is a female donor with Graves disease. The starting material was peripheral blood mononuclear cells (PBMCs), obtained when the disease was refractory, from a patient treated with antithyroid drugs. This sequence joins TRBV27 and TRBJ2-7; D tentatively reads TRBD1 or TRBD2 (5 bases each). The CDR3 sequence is CASSLDQGPTQQYF. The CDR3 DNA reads TGTGCCAGCAGTTTAGATCAGGGACCGACACAGCAGTACTTC.